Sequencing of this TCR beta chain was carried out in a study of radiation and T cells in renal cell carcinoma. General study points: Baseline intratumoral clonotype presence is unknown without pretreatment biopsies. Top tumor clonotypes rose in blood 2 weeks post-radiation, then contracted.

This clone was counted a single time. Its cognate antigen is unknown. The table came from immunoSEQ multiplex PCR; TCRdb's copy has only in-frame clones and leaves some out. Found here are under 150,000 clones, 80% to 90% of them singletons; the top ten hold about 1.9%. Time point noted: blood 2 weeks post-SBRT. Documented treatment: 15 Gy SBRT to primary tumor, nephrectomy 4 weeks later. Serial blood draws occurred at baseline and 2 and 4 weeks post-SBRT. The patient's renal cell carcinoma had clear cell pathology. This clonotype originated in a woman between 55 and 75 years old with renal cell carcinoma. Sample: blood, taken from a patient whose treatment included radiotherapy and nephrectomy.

The CDR3 spells CASTPGAGRANYGYTF. CDR3 coding DNA: TGTGCCAGCACCCCTGGGGCAGGCAGAGCTAACTATGGCTACACCTTC. The rearrangement links TRBV6-6 to TRBJ1-2; perhaps TRBD1 as D (5 bases). The CDR3 consists of 16 residues. CDR1 is MNHNY, CDR2 SVGAGI, per germline (reference sequence). V was shortened by 7 bases and J by 0 bases, with 18 bases between the two germline ends.